One sample yielded the 7 T cell receptor beta chains listed below, sequenced in a study of CD8 T cells in ankylosing spondylitis. One entry per CDR3 protein, called by TCRdb with MiXCR from the 5' RACE reads. This table holds a few hundred thousand distinct CDR3 sequences, roughly a tenth found once. The specimen was blood, either unsorted or a sorted T cell fraction (not recorded which). All receptors derive from a male donor with ankylosing spondylitis or in good health (not recorded which).

This clonotype was seen more than once but under ten times. The chain combines TRBV19 with TRBJ2-7; D is uncertain. Trimming pared 10 bases from V and 2 bases from J, leaving 15 bases between. This CDR3 is 13 amino acids long. Germline CDR1 LNHDA, CDR2 SQIVND (reference sequence). The CDR3 DNA reads as TGTGCCACCTCCTACGCCGAAACCTACGAGCAGTACTTC. Protein product: CATSYAETYEQYF.

This clonotype was observed at least ten times. This chain uses TRBV12-5 with TRBJ1-1; 7 nucleotides agree with TRBD1. CDR3 size: 14 residues. Germline values: CDR1 LGHNT, CDR2 FRNRAP. With V trimmed by 5 bases and J by 0 bases, 3 bases remained unmatched. The CDR3 sequence: CASGGDRVNTEAFF. CDR3 nucleotide sequence: TGTGCTAGTGGTGGTGACAGGGTGAACACTGAAGCTTTCTTT.

The CDR3 loop is CSARQRGGLNEQFF. The CDR3 bases are TGCAGTGCTAGGCAGCGGGGGGGCCTTAATGAGCAGTTCTTC. This rearrangement joins TRBV20-1 to TRBJ2-1, with 10 bases identical to TRBD2. Germline lookup yields CDR1 DFQATT and CDR2 SNEGSKA (reference sequence). The J segment lost 7 bases and the V segment lost 3 bases, leaving 6 bases of the junction unmatched. The CDR3 is 14 amino acids.

This sequence joins TRBV7-9 and TRBJ2-1; perhaps TRBD2 as D (6 bases). Per the germline V gene, CDR1 is SEHNR and CDR2 is FQNEAQ (reference sequence). Trimming shortened V by 2 bases and J by 3 bases, and 17 bases separated the two germline ends. The CDR3 totals 17 residues. For the CDR3, the DNA is TGTGCCAGCAGCTTAAGCGGCCGGAGGGGTCTCTACAATGAGCAGTTCTTC. Translated: CASSLSGRRGLYNEQFF.

Many counts were recorded for this clonotype. The chain recombines TRBV5-1 with TRBJ2-5; 9 nucleotides match TRBD2. The CDR3 runs to 17 residues. V lost 4 bases to trimming and J lost 3 bases; unmatched junction nucleotides: 13. CDR1 is SGHRS, CDR2 YFSETQ, per germline. The chain's CDR3 is CASSLEGLGLAEETQYF. The CDR3 nucleotides are TGCGCCAGCAGCCTGGAGGGGCTGGGACTAGCAGAAGAGACCCAGTACTTC.

The V gene is TRBV7-6, the J gene TRBJ2-1, with 8 bases that match TRBD2. The germline V gene has CDR1 SGHVS and CDR2 FNYEAQ. Unmatched junction bases numbered 3, after V lost 0 bases and J lost 2 bases. The CDR3 is 16 amino acids. DNA for the CDR3: TGTGCCAGCAGCTTAGCGGGCGGGGGGCCCTACAATGAGCAGTTCTTC. It codes for CASSLAGGGPYNEQFF.

The table lists this clonotype with many counts. The gene calls are TRBV12-3 or TRBV12-4 and TRBJ1-2; 10 bases are shared with TRBD1. Germline trimming cut 7 bases from V and 7 bases from J; bases unmatched to any gene: 12. CDR3 length: 15 amino acids. CDR3 sequence reads: CASTLTGGAGSGYTF. CDR3 DNA sequence: TGTGCCAGCACCCTGACAGGGGGCGCCGGGAGTGGCTACACCTTC.